The clone carrying this T cell receptor beta chain was counted ten times or more. MiXCR was run by TCRdb on the 5' RACE reads, yielding one entry per CDR3 protein. The repertoire holds some 38,000 distinct CDR3 sequences, 7.5% to 9% seen once, with approximately 2.6% in the top ten. The record originates from a study of chronic HIV infection and antiretroviral therapy. There are 16 residues in the CDR3. Germline V gene lookup returns CDR1 LGHNA and CDR2 YSLEER. The V gene lost 2 bases and the J gene lost 1 base, with 12 bases spanning the gap. The chain uses TRBV4-3 and TRBJ2-1, with D perhaps matching TRBD2 (5 bases). The sequenced sample was peripheral blood. This receptor was taken from an adult who had HIV and had not received antiretroviral therapy, or was an uninfected healthy control (not recorded which). This CDR3 is CASSQRWEISYNEQFF. Written as DNA, the CDR3 is TGCGCCAGCAGCCAAAGGTGGGAGATATCCTACAATGAGCAGTTCTTC.